This T cell receptor beta chain appears in the sequencing data of a study of T cell changes during pregnancy in multiple sclerosis (dated by TCRdb to between 2018 and 2020). In the study overall: The study examined how the T cell repertoire changed over the course of pregnancy in women with multiple sclerosis.

In the germline V gene, CDR1 corresponds to SGDLS and CDR2 to YYNGEE. The germline V and J ends show losses of 3 bases and 3 bases respectively, and no gene match explains 6 bases of the junction. The cysteine opens and the phenylalanine closes a CDR3 of 15 amino acids. The CDR3 DNA has 45 bases and is translated from base 1. As to this clone: The specificity of this receptor is unknown. No base quality values were provided; no much bigger clone lies one nucleotide off.

To prepare the library, the immunoSEQ multiplex PCR assay was applied. In TCRdb, the immuneACCESS table is reduced to in-frame sequences with V and J assigned. These tables do not hold every clone; where another copy was compared, an unresolved V gene accounts for under half, and the others remain unexplained. Recorded for this sample are 88,000 or so clones; just over 90% of them occurred a single time. The ten largest clones add up to 1.4% to 1.5% of the sample. The clonotype was recovered from a female donor with multiple sclerosis, enrolled in a pregnancy study. The sequencing here drew on peripheral blood, taken before pregnancy. The rearrangement joined TRBV9 to TRBJ1-2; 9 central bases correspond to TRBD1. The sequenced DNA: TGTGCCAGCAGCGCACAGGGGGCCGGCTACTATGGCTACACCTTC. Translation gives CASSAQGAGYYGYTF.